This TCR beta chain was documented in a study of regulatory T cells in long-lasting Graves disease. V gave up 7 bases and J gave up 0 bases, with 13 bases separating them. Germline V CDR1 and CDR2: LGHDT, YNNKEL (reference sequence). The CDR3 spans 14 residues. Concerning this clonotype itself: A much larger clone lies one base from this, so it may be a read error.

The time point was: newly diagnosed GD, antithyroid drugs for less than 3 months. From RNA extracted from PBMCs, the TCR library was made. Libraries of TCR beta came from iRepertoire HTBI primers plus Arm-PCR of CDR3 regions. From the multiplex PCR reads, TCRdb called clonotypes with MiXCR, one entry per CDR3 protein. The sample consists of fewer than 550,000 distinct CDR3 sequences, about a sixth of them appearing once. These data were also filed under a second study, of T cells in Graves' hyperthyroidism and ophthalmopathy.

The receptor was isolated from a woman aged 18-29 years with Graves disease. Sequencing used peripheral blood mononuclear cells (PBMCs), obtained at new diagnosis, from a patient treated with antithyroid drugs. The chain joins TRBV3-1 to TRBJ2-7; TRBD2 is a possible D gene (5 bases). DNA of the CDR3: TGTGCCAGCAACCCAGGAGGCACCTCCTACGAGCAGTACTTC. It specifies CASNPGGTSYEQYF.